Below are 3 T cell receptor beta chains sequenced from a single sample in a study of blood T cell repertoires in COVID-19. Sequencing used immunoSEQ multiplex PCR; TCRdb keeps in-frame clones, though not all of them. The sample lists some 250,000 clones; approximately 84% were seen once. Sequencing was performed on peripheral blood. These receptors were taken from a woman under 40 who had recovered from COVID-19.

This clone was seen a single time. The chain joins TRBV29-1 to TRBJ1-1; 8 bases align to TRBD1. Germline V lookup: CDR1 SQVTM, CDR2 ANQGSEA. CDR3 length: 14 residues. With V trimmed by 2 bases and J by 4 bases, 6 bases remained unmatched. The CDR3 here is CSVEPGGAGTEAFF. DNA of the CDR3: TGCAGCGTTGAACCAGGGGGCGCGGGCACTGAAGCTTTCTTT.

Details on this clone: Other DNA sequences in the sample encode the same CDR3. The V call is TRBV5-5, the J call TRBJ1-5; D might be TRBD1 (5 bases). V was cut by 1 base and J by 0 bases, with 11 bases left in between. Germline V gives CDR1 SGHKS, CDR2 YYEKEE (reference sequence). This CDR3 is 16 amino acids long. CDR3 protein: CASSLLGGDSNQPQHF. As DNA, the CDR3 is TGTGCCAGCAGCTTGTTGGGGGGGGATAGCAATCAGCCCCAGCATTTT.

The chain combines TRBV3-1 (or the pseudogene TRBV3-2) with TRBJ2-7, with 9 nucleotides matching TRBD2. Germline assignment: CDR1 LGHDT and CDR2 YNNKEL (reference sequence). With 3 bases clipped from V and 3 bases from J, the junction kept 0 bases outside the gene matches. This CDR3 spans 13 amino acids. This CDR3 reads CASSQRGGYEQYF. The DNA for the CDR3 is TGTGCCAGCAGCCAGCGGGGGGGCTACGAGCAGTACTTC.